The 18 T cell receptor beta chains in this list originate from one sample, sequenced in a study of blood T cell repertoires in COVID-19. Sequencing used immunoSEQ multiplex PCR; TCRdb keeps in-frame clones, though not all of them. The repertoire consists of about 69,000 clones, with around 90% occurring once and the leading ten covering more than 4.5%. The sequenced material came from peripheral blood. Receptor source: a man over 45 with acute or convalescent COVID-19.

The chain employs TRBV5-4 and TRBJ2-7, with 11 nucleotides matching TRBD2. Losses at the gene ends were 1 base for V and 5 bases for J; bases not matched to a gene: 5. Germline CDR1 and CDR2: SGHNT and YYREEE (reference sequence). This CDR3 is built from 15 residues. This CDR3 is CASSLSLAGGHEQYF. For the CDR3, the DNA is TGTGCCAGCAGCTTGTCGCTAGCGGGAGGCCACGAGCAGTACTTC.

This rearrangement joins TRBV25-1 to TRBJ1-3, with D hard to call. The germline CDR1 and CDR2 sequences are MGHDK and SYGVNS. CDR3 length equals 15 residues. Trimming removed 4 bases from V and 1 base from J, with 11 bases in between. CDR3 region: CASSAPWPSGNTIYF. The CDR3 DNA reads as TGTGCCAGCAGTGCCCCCTGGCCATCTGGAAACACCATATATTTT.

The chain combines TRBV7-9 with TRBJ2-4, with 9 bases lining up with TRBD1. CDR1 is SEHNR and CDR2 is FQNEAQ in the germline V gene (reference sequence). There are 14 residues in the CDR3. V trimming: 2 bases; J trimming: 7 bases; junction bases outside the gene matches: 3. The CDR3 DNA reads as TGTGCCAGCAGCTTACCGGACAGGGGTAACATTCAGTACTTC. Translated, it gives CASSLPDRGNIQYF.

The chain combines TRBV19 with TRBJ2-7; TRBD2 agrees at 14 bases. Germline CDR1 LNHDA, CDR2 SQIVND (reference sequence). V trimming: 5 bases; J trimming: 4 bases; junction bases outside the gene matches: 4. The CDR3 spans 15 residues. The CDR3 DNA reads as TGTGCCAGTAGTGCTGGACTAGCGGGAGGATACGAGCAGTACTTC. It translates to CASSAGLAGGYEQYF.

The chain recombines TRBV9 with TRBJ1-2, with 7 positions matching TRBD1. The CDR3 has 19 amino acids. Germline V gene lookup returns CDR1 SGDLS and CDR2 YYNGEE. V lost 4 bases, J lost 2 bases, and 20 bases stayed unmatched. For the CDR3, the DNA is TGTGCCAGCAGCCAGGCCATCTCGGGTGGGCAGGGGGTAAACTATGGCTACACCTTC. It encodes CASSQAISGGQGVNYGYTF.

The rearrangement joins TRBV4-1 to TRBJ2-7; 8 bases align to TRBD2. This CDR3 region has 14 residues. CDR1 is MGHRA and CDR2 is YSYEKL in the germline V gene. V was pared by 5 bases and J by 2 bases, with 5 bases of the junction left unmatched. CDR3 coding DNA: TGCGCCAGCAGCTCCCGGGAGGGGGCCTACGAGCAGTACTTC. It codes for CASSSREGAYEQYF.

The chain links TRBV19 to TRBJ1-2, with D possibly being TRBD1 (5 bases). V lost 7 bases, J lost 7 bases, and 25 bases lay in between. The CDR3 consists of 16 residues. Germline V CDR1 and CDR2: LNHDA, SQIVND (reference sequence). CDR3 sequence reads: CASNMRRGTPNTGYTF. Written as DNA, the CDR3 is TGTGCCAGTAATATGCGCCGGGGGACGCCAAACACTGGCTACACCTTC.

The chain employs TRBV19 and TRBJ2-3, with D unresolved. From germline, CDR1 is LNHDA and CDR2 SQIVND (reference sequence). The V and J ends lost 3 bases and 4 bases respectively, with 5 bases between them. CDR3 size: 12 residues. The CDR3 reads CASSIRSDTQYF. CDR3 DNA: TGTGCCAGTAGTATCAGGTCAGATACGCAGTATTTT.

The chain joins TRBV11-3 to TRBJ2-1, with 12 nucleotides matching TRBD2. The CDR3 length is 16 residues. From germline, CDR1 is SGHNT and CDR2 YENEEA. The trim removed 2 bases at V and 4 bases at J, leaving 3 bases unmatched. CDR3 in amino acids: CASSLRTSGNYNEQFF. The CDR3 nucleotides read TGTGCCAGCAGCTTAAGGACTAGCGGGAATTACAATGAGCAGTTCTTC.

The chain links TRBV5-4 to TRBJ1-1, with 7 nucleotides matching TRBD1. This CDR3 has 14 residues. The junction had 5 bases not matched to a gene; V was cut back by 4 bases and J by 2 bases. Germline V lookup: CDR1 SGHNT, CDR2 YYREEE (reference sequence). The CDR3 region is CASSHRTGNTEAFF. The CDR3 DNA reads TGTGCCAGCAGCCATCGGACAGGCAACACTGAAGCTTTCTTT.

The V call is TRBV27, the J call TRBJ2-1; D is perhaps TRBD2 (6 bases). The germline V and J ends were trimmed by 2 bases and 6 bases, with 17 bases remaining between them. Germline assignment: CDR1 MNHEY and CDR2 SMNVEV (reference sequence). The CDR3 covers 16 residues. The DNA for the CDR3 is TGTGCCAGCAGTTTAGTTTCGGGAGTGGGCATCAATGAGCAGTTCTTC. It translates to CASSLVSGVGINEQFF.

The V call is TRBV5-1, the J call TRBJ1-4; D unclear. The CDR3 spans 16 residues. Germline V gene sequence: CDR1 SGHRS, CDR2 YFSETQ. Trimming pared 0 bases from V and 0 bases from J, leaving 9 bases between. The CDR3 here is CASSLGQSTTNEKLFF. CDR3 DNA sequence: TGCGCCAGCAGCTTGGGGCAGTCAACAACTAATGAAAAACTGTTTTTT. The full variable domain, its missing parts supplied by reference TRBV5-1 and TRBJ1-4, is KAGVTQTPRYLIKTRGQQVTLSCSPISGHRSVSWYQQTPGQGLQFLFEYFSETQRNKGNFPGRFSGRQFSNSRSEMNVSTLELGDSALYLCASSLGQSTTNEKLFFGSGTQLSVL.

The chain is built from TRBV5-1 and TRBJ1-2; 7 nucleotides line up with TRBD1. V was pared by 4 bases and J by 5 bases, with 11 bases of the junction left unmatched. This CDR3 is built from 15 residues. CDR1 is SGHRS and CDR2 is YFSETQ in the germline V gene. CDR3 sequence (DNA): TGCGCCAGCAGCATACAGGGGCCCGGAAAATATGGCTACACCTTC. This codes for CASSIQGPGKYGYTF.

The chain uses TRBV6-1 and TRBJ2-7, with a possible D match to TRBD2 (5 bases). There are 13 residues in the CDR3. Germline V gene sequence: CDR1 MNHNS, CDR2 SASEGT. V dropped 3 bases and J dropped 1 base, with 7 bases sitting between them. The CDR3 DNA is TGTGCCAGCAGTGAGGACTTATCCTACGAGCAGTACTTC. It yields the protein CASSEDLSYEQYF.

The chain employs TRBV2 and TRBJ1-5, with D perhaps TRBD1 (5 bases). The V gene's germline CDR1 is SNHLY and CDR2 FYNNEI. V was clipped by 6 bases and J by 6 bases, with 15 bases between them. The CDR3 consists of 14 residues. The CDR3 DNA is TGTGCCAGCAGACAACAGGTAACAGGTCAGCCCCAGCATTTT. Protein: CASRQQVTGQPQHF.

The V gene is TRBV10-3, the J gene TRBJ1-2; 7 nucleotides align to TRBD1. This CDR3 contains 13 residues. The trim removed 5 bases at V and 7 bases at J, leaving 7 bases unmatched. Germline V gene sequence: CDR1 ENHRY, CDR2 SYGVKD. The CDR3 DNA reads TGTGCCATCAGTACAACAGGGGATTCTGGCTACACCTTC. Translation: CAISTTGDSGYTF.

The J gene is TRBJ1-2, the V gene TRBV10-1; D is ambiguous. CDR1 and CDR2 from the germline V gene are WNHNN and SYGVQD (reference sequence). The CDR3 runs to 14 residues. The ends were cut back, 0 bases at V and 8 bases at J, with 13 bases in the middle. In nucleotides, the CDR3 is TGCGCCAGCAGTGAGTCTAGTCGGACTATGGGCTACACCTTC. Encoded protein: CASSESSRTMGYTF.

This chain uses TRBV27 with TRBJ2-1, with D perhaps matching TRBD1 (7 bases). The CDR3 covers 14 residues. Germline V gene lookup returns CDR1 MNHEY and CDR2 SMNVEV (reference sequence). The V and J ends lost 6 bases and 11 bases respectively, with 20 bases between them. Here the CDR3 reads CASRPGGSGKKQFF. The DNA for the CDR3 is TGTGCCAGCAGGCCAGGGGGGTCTGGGAAAAAGCAGTTCTTC.